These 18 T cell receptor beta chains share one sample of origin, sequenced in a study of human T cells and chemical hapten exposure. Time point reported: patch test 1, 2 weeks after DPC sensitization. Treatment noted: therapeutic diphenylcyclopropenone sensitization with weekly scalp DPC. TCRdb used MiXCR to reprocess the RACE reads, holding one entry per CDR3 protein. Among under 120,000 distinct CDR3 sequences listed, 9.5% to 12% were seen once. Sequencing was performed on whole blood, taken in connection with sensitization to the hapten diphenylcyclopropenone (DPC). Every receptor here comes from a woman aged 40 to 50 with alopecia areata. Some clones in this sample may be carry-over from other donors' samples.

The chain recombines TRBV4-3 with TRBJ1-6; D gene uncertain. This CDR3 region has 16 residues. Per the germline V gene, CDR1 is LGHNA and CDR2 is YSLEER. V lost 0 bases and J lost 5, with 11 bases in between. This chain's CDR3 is CASSQDVKRHNSPLHF. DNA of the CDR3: TGCGCCAGCAGCCAAGATGTGAAGAGGCATAATTCACCCCTCCACTTT.

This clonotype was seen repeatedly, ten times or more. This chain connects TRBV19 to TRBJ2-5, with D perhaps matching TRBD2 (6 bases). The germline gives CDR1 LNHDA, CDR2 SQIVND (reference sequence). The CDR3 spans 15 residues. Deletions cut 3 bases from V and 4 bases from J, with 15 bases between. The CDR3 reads CASSISEGRGETQYF. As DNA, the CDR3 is TGTGCCAGTAGTATTTCGGAGGGCCGGGGAGAGACCCAGTACTTC.

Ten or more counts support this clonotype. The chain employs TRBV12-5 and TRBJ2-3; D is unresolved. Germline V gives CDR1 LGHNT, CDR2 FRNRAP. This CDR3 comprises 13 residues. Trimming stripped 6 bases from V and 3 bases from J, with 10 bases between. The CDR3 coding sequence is TGTGCTAGTGGACCGGTAGGGACAGATACGCAGTATTTT. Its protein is CASGPVGTDTQYF.

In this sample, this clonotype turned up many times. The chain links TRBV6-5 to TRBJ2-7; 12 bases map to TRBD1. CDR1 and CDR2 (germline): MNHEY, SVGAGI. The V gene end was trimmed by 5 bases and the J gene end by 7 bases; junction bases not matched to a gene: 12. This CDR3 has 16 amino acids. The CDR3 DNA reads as TGTGCCAGCAGTGGACCCCGGGGACAGGGGGCGGGTGAGCAGTACTTC. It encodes CASSGPRGQGAGEQYF.

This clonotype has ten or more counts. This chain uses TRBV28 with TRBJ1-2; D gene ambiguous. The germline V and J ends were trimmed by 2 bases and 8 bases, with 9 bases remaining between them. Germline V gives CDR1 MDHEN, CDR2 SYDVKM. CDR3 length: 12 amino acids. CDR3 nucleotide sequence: TGTGCCAGCAGTTTACTTCCCGGCGGCTACACCTTC. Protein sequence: CASSLLPGGYTF.

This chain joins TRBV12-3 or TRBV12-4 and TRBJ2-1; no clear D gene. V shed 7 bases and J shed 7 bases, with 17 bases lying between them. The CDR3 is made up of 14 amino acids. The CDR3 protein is CASNLIGFYNEQFF. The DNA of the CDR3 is TGTGCCAGCAATCTAATTGGGTTTTATAATGAGCAGTTCTTC.

The CDR3 nucleotides are TGTGCCAGCAGCCCCGTCGCAGTGAACACCGGGGAGCTGTTTTTT. This codes for CASSPVAVNTGELFF. V gene TRBV7-2 combines with J gene TRBJ2-2; the D is unclear. Trimming cost V 5 bases and J 1 base, with 11 bases left between them. The CDR3 contains 15 residues. Germline V gene data show CDR1 as SGHTA and CDR2 as FQGNSA.

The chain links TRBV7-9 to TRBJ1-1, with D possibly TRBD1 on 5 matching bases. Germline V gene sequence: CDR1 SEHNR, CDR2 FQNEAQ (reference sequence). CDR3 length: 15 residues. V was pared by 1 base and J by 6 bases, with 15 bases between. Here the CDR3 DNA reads TGTGCCAGCAGCTTAGGGCAGGGAGGTAACGCTGAAGCTTTCTTT. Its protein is CASSLGQGGNAEAFF.

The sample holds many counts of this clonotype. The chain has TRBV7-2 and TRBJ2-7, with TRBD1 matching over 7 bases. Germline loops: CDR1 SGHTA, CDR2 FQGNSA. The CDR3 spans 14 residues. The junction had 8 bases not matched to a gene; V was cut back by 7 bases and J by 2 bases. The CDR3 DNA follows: TGTGCCAGCACATACCACAGGGGCCCCTACGAGCAGTACTTC. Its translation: CASTYHRGPYEQYF.

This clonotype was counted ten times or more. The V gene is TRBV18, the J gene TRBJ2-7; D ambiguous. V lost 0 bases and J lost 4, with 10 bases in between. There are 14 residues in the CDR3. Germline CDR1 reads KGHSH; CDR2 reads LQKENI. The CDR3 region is CASSPPWQSYEQYF. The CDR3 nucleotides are TGTGCCAGCTCACCACCGTGGCAGTCTTACGAGCAGTACTTC.

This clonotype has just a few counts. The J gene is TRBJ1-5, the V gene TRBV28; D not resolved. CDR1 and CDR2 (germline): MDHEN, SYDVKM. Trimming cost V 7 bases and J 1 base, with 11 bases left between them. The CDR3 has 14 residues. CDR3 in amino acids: CASTDLGSNQPQHF. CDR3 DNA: TGTGCCAGCACCGATCTAGGGAGCAATCAGCCCCAGCATTTT.

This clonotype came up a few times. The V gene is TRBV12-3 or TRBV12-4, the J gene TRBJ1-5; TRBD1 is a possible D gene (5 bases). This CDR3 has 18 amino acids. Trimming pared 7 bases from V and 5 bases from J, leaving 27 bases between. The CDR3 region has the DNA TGTGCCAGCAACAACTTAGCGGGGGGGAGGGAACTGGATCAGCCCCAGCATTTT. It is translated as CASNNLAGGRELDQPQHF.

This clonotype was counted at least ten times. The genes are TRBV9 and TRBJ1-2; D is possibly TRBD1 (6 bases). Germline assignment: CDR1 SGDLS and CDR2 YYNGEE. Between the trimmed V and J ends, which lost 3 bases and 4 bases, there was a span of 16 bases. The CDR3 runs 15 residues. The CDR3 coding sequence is TGTGCCAGCAGCGCTGATCAGGGGCGCCCCTATGGCTACACCTTC. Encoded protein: CASSADQGRPYGYTF.

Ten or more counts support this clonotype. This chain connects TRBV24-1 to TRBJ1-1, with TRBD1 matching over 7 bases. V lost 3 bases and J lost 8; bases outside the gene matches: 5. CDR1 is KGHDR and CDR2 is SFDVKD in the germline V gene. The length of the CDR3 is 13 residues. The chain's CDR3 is CATSDIYRGEAFF. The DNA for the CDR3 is TGTGCCACCAGTGATATATACAGGGGAGAAGCTTTCTTT.

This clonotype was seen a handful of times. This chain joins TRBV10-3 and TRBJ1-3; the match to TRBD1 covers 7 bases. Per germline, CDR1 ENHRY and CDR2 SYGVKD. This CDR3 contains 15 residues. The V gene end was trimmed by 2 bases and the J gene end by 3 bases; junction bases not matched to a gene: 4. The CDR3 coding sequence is TGTGCCATCAGTGAGCCCGACAGGGTTGGAAACACCATATATTTT. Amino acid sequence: CAISEPDRVGNTIYF.

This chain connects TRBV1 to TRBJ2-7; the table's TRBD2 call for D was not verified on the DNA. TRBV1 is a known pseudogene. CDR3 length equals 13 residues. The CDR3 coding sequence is TGCACCAGCAGCCAGGCCCTAGAATACGAGCAGTACTTC. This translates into CTSSQALEYEQYF.

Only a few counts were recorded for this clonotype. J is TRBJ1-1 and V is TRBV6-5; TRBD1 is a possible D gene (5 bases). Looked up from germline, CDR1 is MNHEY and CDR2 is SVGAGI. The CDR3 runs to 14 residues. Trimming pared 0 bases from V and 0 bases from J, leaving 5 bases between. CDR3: CASSYSTVNTEAFF. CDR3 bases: TGTGCCAGCAGTTACTCGACAGTGAACACTGAAGCTTTCTTT.

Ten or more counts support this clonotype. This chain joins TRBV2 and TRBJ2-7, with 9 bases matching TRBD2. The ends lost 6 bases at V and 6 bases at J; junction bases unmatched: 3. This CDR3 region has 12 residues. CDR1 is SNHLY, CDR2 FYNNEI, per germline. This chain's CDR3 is CASSRLAVEQYF. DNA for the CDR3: TGTGCCAGCAGCCGACTAGCGGTCGAGCAGTACTTC.